The table lists the clone carrying this T cell receptor (beta chain) with a few counts. The antigen is not known. The sample originates from a study of lymphopenia after photon versus proton radiotherapy. Study-wide results and limits: After lymphocyte nadir, photon-treated repertoires showed oligoclonal expansion, especially CD8+ Temra.

Some clones are missing from TCRdb's copy, which holds only in-frame ones; the method was immunoSEQ multiplex PCR. This sample carries approximately 70,000 clones, about nine tenths of them seen once, and the ten largest clones take roughly 13%. CDR1 and CDR2 from the germline V gene are LNHNV and YYDKDF (reference sequence). This CDR3 has 15 residues. Trimming shortened V by 0 bases and J by 4 bases, and 13 bases separated the two germline ends. The receptor comes from an elderly man with esophageal cancer. The V gene is TRBV15, the J gene TRBJ2-7; D remains ambiguous. The specimen comprised peripheral blood, sampled from a patient treated with proton-based radiotherapy. The CDR3 DNA reads as TGTGCCACCAGCAGAGATATGAAGGTCGGGTACGAGCAGTACTTC. It codes for CATSRDMKVGYEQYF.